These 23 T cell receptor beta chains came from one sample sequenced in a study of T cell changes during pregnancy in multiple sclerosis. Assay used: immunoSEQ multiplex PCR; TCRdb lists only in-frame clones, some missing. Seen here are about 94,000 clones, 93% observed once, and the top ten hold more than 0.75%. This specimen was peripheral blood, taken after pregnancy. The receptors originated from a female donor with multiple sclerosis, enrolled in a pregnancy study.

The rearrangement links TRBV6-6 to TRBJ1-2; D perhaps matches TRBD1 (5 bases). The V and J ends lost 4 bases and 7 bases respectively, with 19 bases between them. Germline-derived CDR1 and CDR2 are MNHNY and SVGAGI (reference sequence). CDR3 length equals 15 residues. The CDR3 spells CASSSPAGGASGYTF. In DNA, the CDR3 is TGTGCCAGCAGTTCACCAGCTGGCGGGGCAAGTGGCTACACCTTC.

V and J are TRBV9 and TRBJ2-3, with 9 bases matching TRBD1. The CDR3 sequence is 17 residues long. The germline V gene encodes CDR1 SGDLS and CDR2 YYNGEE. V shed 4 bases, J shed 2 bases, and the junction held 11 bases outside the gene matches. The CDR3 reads CASSQLPGQGHTDTQYF. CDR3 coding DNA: TGTGCCAGCAGCCAACTTCCCGGACAGGGGCACACAGATACGCAGTATTTT.

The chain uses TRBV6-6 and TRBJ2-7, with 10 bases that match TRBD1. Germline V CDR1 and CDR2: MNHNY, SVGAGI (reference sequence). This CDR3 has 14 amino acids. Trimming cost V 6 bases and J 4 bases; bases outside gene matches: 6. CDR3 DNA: TGTGCCAGCAGAGGACAGGGGGTTTTATACGAGCAGTACTTC. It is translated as CASRGQGVLYEQYF.

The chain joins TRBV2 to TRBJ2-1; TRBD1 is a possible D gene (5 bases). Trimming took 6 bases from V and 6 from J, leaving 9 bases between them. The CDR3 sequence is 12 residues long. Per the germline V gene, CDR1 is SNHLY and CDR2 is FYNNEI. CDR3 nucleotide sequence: TGTGCCAGCAGAAAGCAGGGCAATGAGCAGTTCTTC. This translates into CASRKQGNEQFF. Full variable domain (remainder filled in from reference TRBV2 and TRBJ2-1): EPEVTQTPSHQVTQMGQEVILRCVPISNHLYFYWYRQILGQKVEFLVSFYNNEISEKSEIFDDQFSVERPDGSNFTLKIRSTKLEDSAMYFCASRKQGNEQFFGPGTRLTVL.

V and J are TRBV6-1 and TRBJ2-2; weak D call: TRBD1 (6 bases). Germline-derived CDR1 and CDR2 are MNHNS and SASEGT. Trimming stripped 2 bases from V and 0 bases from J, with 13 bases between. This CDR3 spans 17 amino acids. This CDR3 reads CASSELVKGANTGELFF. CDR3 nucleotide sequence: TGTGCCAGCAGTGAACTGGTCAAGGGGGCGAACACCGGGGAGCTGTTTTTT.

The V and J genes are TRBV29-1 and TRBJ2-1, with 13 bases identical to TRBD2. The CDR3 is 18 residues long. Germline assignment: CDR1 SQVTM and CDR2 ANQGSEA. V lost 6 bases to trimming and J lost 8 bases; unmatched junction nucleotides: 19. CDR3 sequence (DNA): TGCAGCGTCGAAAGGATTCTGCGCGGGACTAGCGGGACCCATGAGCAGTTCTTC. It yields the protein CSVERILRGTSGTHEQFF.

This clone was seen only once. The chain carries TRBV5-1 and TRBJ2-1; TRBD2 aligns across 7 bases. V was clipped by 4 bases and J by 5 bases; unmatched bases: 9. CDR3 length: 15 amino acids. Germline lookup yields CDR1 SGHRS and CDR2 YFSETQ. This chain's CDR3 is CASSQAGKVNNEQFF. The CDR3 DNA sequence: TGCGCCAGCAGCCAAGCGGGAAAGGTCAACAATGAGCAGTTCTTC.

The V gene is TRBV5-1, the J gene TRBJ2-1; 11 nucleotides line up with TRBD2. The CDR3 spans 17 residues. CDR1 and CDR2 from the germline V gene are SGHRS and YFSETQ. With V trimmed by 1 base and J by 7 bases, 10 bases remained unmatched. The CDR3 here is CASSLSASGRSDNEQFF. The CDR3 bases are TGCGCCAGCAGCTTGAGTGCTAGCGGGAGGAGTGATAATGAGCAGTTCTTC. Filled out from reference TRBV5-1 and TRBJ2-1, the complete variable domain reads KAGVTQTPRYLIKTRGQQVTLSCSPISGHRSVSWYQQTPGQGLQFLFEYFSETQRNKGNFPGRFSGRQFSNSRSEMNVSTLELGDSALYLCASSLSASGRSDNEQFFGPGTRLTVL.

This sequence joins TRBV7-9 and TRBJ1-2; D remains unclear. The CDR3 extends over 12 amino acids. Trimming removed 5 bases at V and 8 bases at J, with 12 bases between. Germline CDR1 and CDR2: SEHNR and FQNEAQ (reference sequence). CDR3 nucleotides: TGTGCCAGCAGCCCTTCGACGGGAGGCTACACCTTC. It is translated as CASSPSTGGYTF. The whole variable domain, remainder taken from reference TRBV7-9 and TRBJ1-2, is DTGVSQNPRHKITKRGQNVTFRCDPISEHNRLYWYRQTLGQGPEFLTYFQNEAQLEKSRLLSDRFSAERPKGSFSTLEIQRTEQGDSAMYLCASSPSTGGYTFGSGTRLTVV.

CDR3 DNA: TGCAGCGTTGATGGCGGATTGGCAGGGTCCTACAATGAGCAGTTCTTC. Its translation: CSVDGGLAGSYNEQFF. The chain has TRBV29-1 and TRBJ2-1, with a weak D call TRBD1 (5 bases). The length of the CDR3 is 16 residues. The germline V gene has CDR1 SQVTM and CDR2 ANQGSEA. V shed 3 bases and J shed 1 base, with 16 bases lying between them.

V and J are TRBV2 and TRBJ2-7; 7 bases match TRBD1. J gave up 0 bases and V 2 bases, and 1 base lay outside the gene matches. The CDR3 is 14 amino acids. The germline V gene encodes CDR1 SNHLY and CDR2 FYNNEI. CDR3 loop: CASSEQGVSYEQYF. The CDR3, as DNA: TGTGCCAGCAGTGAACAGGGGGTCTCCTACGAGCAGTACTTC.

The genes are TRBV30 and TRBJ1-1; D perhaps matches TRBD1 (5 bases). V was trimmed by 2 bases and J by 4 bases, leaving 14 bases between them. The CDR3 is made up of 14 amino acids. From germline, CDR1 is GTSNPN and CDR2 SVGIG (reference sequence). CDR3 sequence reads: CAWSFLRGSTEAFF. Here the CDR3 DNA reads TGTGCCTGGAGTTTCTTGCGGGGGAGCACTGAAGCTTTCTTT. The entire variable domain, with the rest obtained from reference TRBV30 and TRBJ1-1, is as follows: SQTIHQWPATLVQPVGSPLSLECTVEGTSNPNLYWYRQAAGRGLQLLFYSVGIGQISSEVPQNLSASRPQDRQFILSSKKLLLSDSGFYLCAWSFLRGSTEAFFGQGTRLTVV.

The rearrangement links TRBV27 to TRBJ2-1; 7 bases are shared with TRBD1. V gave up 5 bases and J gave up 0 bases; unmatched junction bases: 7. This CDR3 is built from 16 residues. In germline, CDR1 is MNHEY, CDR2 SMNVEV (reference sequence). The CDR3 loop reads CASSLQGIVSYNEQFF. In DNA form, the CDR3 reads TGTGCCAGCAGTCTACAGGGGATAGTCTCCTACAATGAGCAGTTCTTC.

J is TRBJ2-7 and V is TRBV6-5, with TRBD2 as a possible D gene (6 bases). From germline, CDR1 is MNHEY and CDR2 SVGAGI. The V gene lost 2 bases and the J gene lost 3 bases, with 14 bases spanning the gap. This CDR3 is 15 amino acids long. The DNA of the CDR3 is TGTGCCAGCAGTTACGGTGAAGGAGGGGACTACGAGCAGTACTTC. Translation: CASSYGEGGDYEQYF.

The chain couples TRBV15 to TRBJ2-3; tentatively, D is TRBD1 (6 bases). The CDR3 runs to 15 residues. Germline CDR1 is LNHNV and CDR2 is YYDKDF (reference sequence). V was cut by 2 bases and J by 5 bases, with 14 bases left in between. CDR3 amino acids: CATSRPGKGVDTQYF. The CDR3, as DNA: TGTGCCACCAGCAGACCCGGGAAGGGGGTAGATACGCAGTATTTT.

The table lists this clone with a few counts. The CDR3 sequence is CASSSGQGHTEAFF. The CDR3 bases are TGTGCCAGCAGCTCGGGACAGGGGCACACTGAAGCTTTCTTT. This chain joins TRBV7-9 and TRBJ1-1; 10 nucleotides align to TRBD1. CDR1 SEHNR and CDR2 FQNEAQ come from the germline V gene (reference sequence). CDR3 length: 14 residues. J was trimmed by 3 bases and V by 4 bases; bases with no gene match: 2.

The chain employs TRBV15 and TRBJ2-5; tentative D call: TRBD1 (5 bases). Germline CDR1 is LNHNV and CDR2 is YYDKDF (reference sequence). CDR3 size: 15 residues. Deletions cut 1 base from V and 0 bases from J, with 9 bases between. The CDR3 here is CATSRGGLNQETQYF. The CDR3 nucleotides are TGTGCCACCAGCAGAGGGGGCCTGAACCAAGAGACCCAGTACTTC.

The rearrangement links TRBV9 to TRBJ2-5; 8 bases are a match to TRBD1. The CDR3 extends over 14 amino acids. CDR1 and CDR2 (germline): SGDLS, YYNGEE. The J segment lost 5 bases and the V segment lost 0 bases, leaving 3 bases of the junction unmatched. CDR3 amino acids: CASSVADRVETQYF. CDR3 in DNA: TGTGCCAGCAGCGTAGCGGACAGGGTGGAGACCCAGTACTTC.

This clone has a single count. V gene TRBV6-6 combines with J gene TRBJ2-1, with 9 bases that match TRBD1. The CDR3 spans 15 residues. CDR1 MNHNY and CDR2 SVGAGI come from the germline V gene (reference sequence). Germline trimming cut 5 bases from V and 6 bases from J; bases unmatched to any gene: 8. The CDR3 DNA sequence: TGTGCCAGCAGTCAGGGACAGGGTATCGTCAATGAGCAGTTCTTC. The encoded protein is CASSQGQGIVNEQFF.

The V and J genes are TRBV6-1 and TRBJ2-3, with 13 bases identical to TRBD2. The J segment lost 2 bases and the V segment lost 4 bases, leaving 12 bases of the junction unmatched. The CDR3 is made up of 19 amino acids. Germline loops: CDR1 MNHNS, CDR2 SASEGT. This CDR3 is CASSGLIGLAGDYTDTQYF. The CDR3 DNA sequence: TGTGCCAGCAGTGGTTTAATAGGACTAGCGGGAGACTACACAGATACGCAGTATTTT.

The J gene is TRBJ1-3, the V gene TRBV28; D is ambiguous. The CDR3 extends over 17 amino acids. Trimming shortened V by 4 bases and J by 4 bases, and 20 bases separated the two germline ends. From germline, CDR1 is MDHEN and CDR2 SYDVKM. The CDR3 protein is CASSSLRGRSGGNTIYF. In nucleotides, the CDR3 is TGTGCCAGCAGTTCCCTTAGAGGGAGATCGGGGGGAAACACCATATATTTT. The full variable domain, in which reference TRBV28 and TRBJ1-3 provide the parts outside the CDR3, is DVKVTQSSRYLVKRTGEKVFLECVQDMDHENMFWYRQDPGLGLRLIYFSYDVKMKEKGDIPEGYSVSREKKERFSLILESASTNQTSMYLCASSSLRGRSGGNTIYFGEGSWLTVV.

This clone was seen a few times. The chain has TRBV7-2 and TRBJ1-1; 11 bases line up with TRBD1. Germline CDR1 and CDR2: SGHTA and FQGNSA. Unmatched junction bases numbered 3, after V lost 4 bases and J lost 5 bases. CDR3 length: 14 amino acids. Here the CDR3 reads CASSSGQGATEAFF. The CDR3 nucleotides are TGTGCCAGCAGCTCCGGACAGGGGGCTACTGAAGCTTTCTTT. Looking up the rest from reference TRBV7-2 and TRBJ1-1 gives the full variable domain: GAGVSQSPSNKVTEKGKDVELRCDPISGHTALYWYRQSLGQGLEFLIYFQGNSAPDKSGLPSDRFSAERTGGSVSTLTIQRTQQEDSAVYLCASSSGQGATEAFFGQGTRLTVV.

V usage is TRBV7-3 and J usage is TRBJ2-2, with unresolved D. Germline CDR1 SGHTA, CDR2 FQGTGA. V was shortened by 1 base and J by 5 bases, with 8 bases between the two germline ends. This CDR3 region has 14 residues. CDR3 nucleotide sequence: TGTGCCAGCAGCTTAATACTTAATACCGGGGAGCTGTTTTTT. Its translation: CASSLILNTGELFF.